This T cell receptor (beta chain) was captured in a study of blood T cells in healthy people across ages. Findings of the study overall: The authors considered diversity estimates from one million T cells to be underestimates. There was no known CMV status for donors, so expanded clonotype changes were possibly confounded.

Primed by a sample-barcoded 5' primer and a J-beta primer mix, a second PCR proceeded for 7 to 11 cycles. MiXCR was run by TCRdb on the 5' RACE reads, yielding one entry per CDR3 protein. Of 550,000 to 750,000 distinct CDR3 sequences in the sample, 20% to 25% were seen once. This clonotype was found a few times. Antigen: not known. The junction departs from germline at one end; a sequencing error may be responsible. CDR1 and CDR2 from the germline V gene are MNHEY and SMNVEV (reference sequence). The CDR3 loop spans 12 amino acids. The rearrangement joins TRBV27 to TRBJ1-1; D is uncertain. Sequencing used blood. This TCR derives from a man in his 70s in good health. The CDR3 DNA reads TGTGCCTCTAGTGGGGTTAACACTGAAGCTTCCTTT. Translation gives CASSGVNTEASF.